The clone carrying this T cell receptor beta chain was picked up many times. At one of its ends the junction is not consistent with the germline gene, which may arise from a read error. This CDR3 is built from 11 residues. CDR1 is DFQATT and CDR2 is SNEGSKA in the germline V gene (reference sequence). TRAV and TRBV primers primed cDNA for both TCRalpha and TCRbeta. The PCR that amplified TCRs ran for 20 cycles, relying on a constant-region primer and a V-primer adapter. MiXCR, run by TCRdb on the reads, gives a single entry per CDR3 protein. The sample has 55,000 to 80,000 distinct CDR3 sequences; about 25% are singletons. Documented time point: before trial treatment. It was nivolumab, ipilimumab, aspirin, low-dose cyclophosphamide and low-dose radiotherapy that donors received. This entry is derived from a study of low-dose radiotherapy and immunotherapy resistance in tumors. Turning to the study itself: 1 Gy per fraction was delivered to Cohort 2 every two weeks, for 13 Gy total over 26 weeks. Patients were treated with intravenous nivolumab at 240 mg every two weeks and were also dosed with ipilimumab at 1 mg/kg every six weeks. Daily intake of oral aspirin 300 mg by patients lasted four cycles and began on cycle 1 day 1.

The chain couples TRBV20-1 to TRBJ2-5; possible D gene TRBD2, 5 bases. The sequenced sample was PBMCs, obtained before treatment. This receptor was taken from a male donor with rectosigmoid adenocarcinoma. This CDR3 reads CSAGGTRADLF. CDR3 DNA sequence: TGCAGTGCCGGAGGAACTAGGGCTGATTTATTC.